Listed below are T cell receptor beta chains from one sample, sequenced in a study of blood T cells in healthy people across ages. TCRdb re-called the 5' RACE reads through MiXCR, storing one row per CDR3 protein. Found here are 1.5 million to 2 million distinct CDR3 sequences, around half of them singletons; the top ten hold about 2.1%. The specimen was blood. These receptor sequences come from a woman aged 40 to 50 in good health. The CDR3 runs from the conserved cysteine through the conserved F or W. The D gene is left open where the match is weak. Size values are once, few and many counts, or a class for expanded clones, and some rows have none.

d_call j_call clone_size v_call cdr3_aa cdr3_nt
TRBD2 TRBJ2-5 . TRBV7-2 CASSWGLAGDEETQYF TGTGCCAGCAGCTGGGGACTAGCGGGGGACGAGGAGACCCAGTACTTC
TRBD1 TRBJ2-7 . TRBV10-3 CAISAANIDRGRYEQYF TGTGCCATCAGTGCCGCCAACATAGACAGGGGGCGTTACGAGCAGTACTTC
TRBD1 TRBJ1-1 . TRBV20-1 CSARTTGGTEAFF TGCAGTGCTAGGACTACAGGGGGGACTGAAGCTTTCTTT
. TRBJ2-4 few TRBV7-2 CASSLDGAGRKNIQYF TGTGCCAGCAGCTTAGATGGGGCAGGGCGTAAAAACATTCAGTACTTC
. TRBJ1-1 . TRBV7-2 CASSLVLFGVKSFF TGTGCCAGCAGCTTAGTTCTCTTTGGGGTTAAGTCTTTCTTT
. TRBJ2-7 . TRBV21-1 CASSKFTADPYEQYF TGTGCCAGCAGCAAATTTACGGCAGACCCCTACGAGCAGTACTTC
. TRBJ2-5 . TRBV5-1 CASSSRARYQETQYF TGCGCCAGCAGCTCAAGGGCAAGATACCAAGAGACCCAGTACTTC
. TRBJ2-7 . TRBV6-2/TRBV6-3 CASRRGDTAYEQYF TGTGCCAGCAGACGTGGGGACACTGCCTACGAGCAGTACTTC
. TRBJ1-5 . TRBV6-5 CASSYSGRVGQPQHF TGTGCCAGCAGTTACTCTGGCAGGGTTGGTCAGCCCCAGCATTTT
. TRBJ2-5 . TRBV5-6 CASSLYLQGGETQYF TGTGCCAGCAGCTTGTATCTACAGGGCGGGGAGACCCAGTACTTC
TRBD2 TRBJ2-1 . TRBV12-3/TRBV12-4 CASRTWGGSYNEQFF TGTGCCAGCAGAACGTGGGGGGGGTCGTACAATGAGCAGTTCTTC
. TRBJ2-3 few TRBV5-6 CASSLGGLDADTQYF TGTGCCAGCAGCTTGGGCGGACTGGACGCAGATACGCAGTATTTT
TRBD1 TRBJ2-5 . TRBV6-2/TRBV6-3 CASSAWTGWETQYF TGTGCCAGCAGTGCGTGGACAGGGTGGGAGACCCAGTACTTC
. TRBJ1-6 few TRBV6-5 CASSYQGPRSYNSPLHF TGTGCCAGCAGTTATCAGGGGCCCCGCTCCTATAATTCACCCCTCCACTTT
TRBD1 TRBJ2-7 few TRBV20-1 CSAREGQGLYEQYF TGCAGTGCTAGAGAGGGACAGGGGTTATACGAGCAGTACTTC
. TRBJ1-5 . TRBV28 CASREVGNQPQHF TGTGCCAGCAGGGAAGTGGGGAATCAGCCCCAGCATTTT
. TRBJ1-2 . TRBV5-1 CASSSNQGANYGYTF TGCGCCAGCAGCTCCAACCAGGGAGCTAACTATGGCTACACCTTC
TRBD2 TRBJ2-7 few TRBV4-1 CASSRDENSGGSPDHEQYF TGCGCCAGCAGCCGAGACGAAAATAGCGGGGGGTCCCCGGACCACGAGCAGTACTTC
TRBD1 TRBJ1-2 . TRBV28 CASSPRVRDRGQNYGYTF TGTGCCAGCAGTCCCAGGGTGAGGGACAGGGGGCAAAACTATGGCTACACCTTC
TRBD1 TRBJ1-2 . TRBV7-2 CASSFGQGAGYGYTF TGTGCCAGCAGCTTCGGACAGGGGGCTGGGTATGGCTACACCTTC
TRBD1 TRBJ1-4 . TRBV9 CASSVVTGDEKLFF TGTGCCAGCAGCGTAGTAACAGGGGACGAAAAACTGTTTTTT